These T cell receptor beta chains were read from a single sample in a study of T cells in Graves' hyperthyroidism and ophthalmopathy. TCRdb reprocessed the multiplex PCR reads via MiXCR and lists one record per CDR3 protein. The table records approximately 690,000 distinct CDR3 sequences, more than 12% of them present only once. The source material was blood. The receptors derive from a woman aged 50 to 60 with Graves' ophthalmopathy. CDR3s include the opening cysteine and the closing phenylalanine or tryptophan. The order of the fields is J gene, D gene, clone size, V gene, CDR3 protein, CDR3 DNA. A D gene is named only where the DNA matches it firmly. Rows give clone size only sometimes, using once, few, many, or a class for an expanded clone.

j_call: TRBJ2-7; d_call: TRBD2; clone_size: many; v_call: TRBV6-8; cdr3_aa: CAAAGGSQFYEQYF; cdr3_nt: TGTGCCGCCGCCGGCGGGAGCCAGTTCTACGAGCAGTACTTC
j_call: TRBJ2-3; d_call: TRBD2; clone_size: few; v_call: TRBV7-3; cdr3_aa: CASSYLGLAGVSDTQYF; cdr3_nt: TGTGCCAGCAGCTACTTGGGACTAGCGGGAGTGTCAGATACGCAGTATTTT
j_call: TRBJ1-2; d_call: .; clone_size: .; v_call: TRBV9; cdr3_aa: CASSVEPRPTYYGYTF; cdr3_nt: TGTGCCAGCAGCGTAGAACCAAGACCGACTTACTATGGCTACACCTTC
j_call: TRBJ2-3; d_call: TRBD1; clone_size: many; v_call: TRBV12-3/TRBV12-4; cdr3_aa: CASSNRQGLGTDTQYF; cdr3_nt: TGTGCCAGCAGTAACCGACAGGGATTGGGCACAGATACGCAGTATTTT
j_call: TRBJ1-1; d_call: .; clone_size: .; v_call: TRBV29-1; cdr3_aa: CSVEGGANTEAFF; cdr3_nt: TGCAGCGTTGAAGGTGGGGCGAACACTGAAGCTTTCTTT
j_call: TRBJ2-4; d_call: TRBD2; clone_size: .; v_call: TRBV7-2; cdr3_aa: CASSLISSGVAKNIQYF; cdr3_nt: TGTGCCAGCAGCTTAATCTCTAGCGGGGTAGCCAAAAACATTCAGTACTTC
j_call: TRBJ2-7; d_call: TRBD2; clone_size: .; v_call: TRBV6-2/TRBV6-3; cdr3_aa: CASSYGGLGSYEQYF; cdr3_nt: TGTGCCAGCAGTTACGGGGGACTAGGAAGCTACGAGCAGTACTTC
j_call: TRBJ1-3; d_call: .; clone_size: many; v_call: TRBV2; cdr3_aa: CASLGRSLSGNTIYF; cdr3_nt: TGTGCCAGCCTTGGACGGAGCCTCTCTGGAAACACCATATATTTT
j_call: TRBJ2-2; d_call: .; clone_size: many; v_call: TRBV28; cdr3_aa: CASGRESTGELFF; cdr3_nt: TGTGCCAGCGGCCGGGAGAGCACCGGGGAGCTGTTTTTT
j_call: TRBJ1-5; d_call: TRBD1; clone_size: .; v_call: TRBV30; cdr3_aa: CAWSGGQGANQPQHF; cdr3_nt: TGTGCCTGGAGCGGGGGACAGGGGGCCAATCAGCCCCAGCATTTT
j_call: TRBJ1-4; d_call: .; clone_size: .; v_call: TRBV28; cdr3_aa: CASTLDSNEKLFF; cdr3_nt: TGTGCCAGCACCCTGGACAGTAATGAAAAACTGTTTTTT
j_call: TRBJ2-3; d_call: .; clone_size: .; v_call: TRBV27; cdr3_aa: CASSPGPYTDTQYF; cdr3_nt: TGTGCCAGCAGCCCTGGGCCGTATACAGATACGCAGTATTTT
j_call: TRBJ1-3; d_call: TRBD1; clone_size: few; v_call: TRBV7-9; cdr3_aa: CASSEWTGESSGNTIYF; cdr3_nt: TGTGCCAGCAGCGAATGGACAGGCGAGAGCTCTGGAAACACCATATATTTT
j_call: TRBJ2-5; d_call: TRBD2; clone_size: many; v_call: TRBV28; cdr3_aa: CASSLLAGVQETQYF; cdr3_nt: TGTGCCAGCAGTTTACTAGCGGGTGTACAAGAGACCCAGTACTTC
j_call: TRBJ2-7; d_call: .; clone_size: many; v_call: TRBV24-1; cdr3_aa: CATSDLQGYEQYF; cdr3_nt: TGTGCCACCAGTGATTTGCAGGGTTACGAGCAGTACTTC
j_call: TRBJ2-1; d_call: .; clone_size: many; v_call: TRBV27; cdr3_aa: CASSLQRLYNEQFF; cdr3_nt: TGTGCCAGCAGTTTACAGCGGCTTTACAATGAGCAGTTCTTC
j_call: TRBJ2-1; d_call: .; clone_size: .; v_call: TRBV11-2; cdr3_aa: CASSSRIGGNEQFF; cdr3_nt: TGTGCCAGCAGCTCCCGGATAGGGGGCAATGAGCAGTTCTTC
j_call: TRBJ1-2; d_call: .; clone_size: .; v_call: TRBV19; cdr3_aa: CASSIRVQGLTNYGYTF; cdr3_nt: TGTGCCAGTAGTATAAGGGTTCAGGGACTCACTAACTATGGCTACACCTTC
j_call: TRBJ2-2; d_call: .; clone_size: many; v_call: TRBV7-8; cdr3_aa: CASSSQDSANTGELFF; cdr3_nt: TGTGCCAGCAGCTCCCAGGACAGCGCGAACACCGGGGAGCTGTTTTTT
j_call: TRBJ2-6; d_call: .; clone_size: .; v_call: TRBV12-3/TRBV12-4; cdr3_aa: CASSATRRTGANVLTF; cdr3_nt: TGTGCCAGCAGTGCCACCCGTAGGACTGGGGCCAACGTCCTGACTTTC
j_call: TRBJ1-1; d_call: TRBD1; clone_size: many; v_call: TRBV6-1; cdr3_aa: CASSGDRYGRTEAFF; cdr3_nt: TGTGCCAGCAGTGGGGACAGGTACGGTCGCACTGAAGCTTTCTTT
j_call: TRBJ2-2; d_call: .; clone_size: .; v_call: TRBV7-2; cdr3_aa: CASSPRGLTANTGELFF; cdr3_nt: TGTGCCAGCAGCCCAAGGGGGTTAACGGCTAACACCGGGGAGCTGTTTTTT
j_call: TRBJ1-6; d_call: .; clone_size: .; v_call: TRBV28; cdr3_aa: CASSLSGPLHF; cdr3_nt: TGTGCCAGCAGTTTATCGGGACCCCTCCACTTT
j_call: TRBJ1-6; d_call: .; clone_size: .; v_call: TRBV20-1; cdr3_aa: CSARDGRAASYNSPLHF; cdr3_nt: TGCAGTGCTAGAGATGGCAGGGCGGCGTCCTATAATTCACCCCTCCACTTT
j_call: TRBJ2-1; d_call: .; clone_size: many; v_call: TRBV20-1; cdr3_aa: CSAQEGAIYNEQFF; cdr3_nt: TGCAGTGCTCAAGAGGGAGCGATATACAATGAGCAGTTCTTC
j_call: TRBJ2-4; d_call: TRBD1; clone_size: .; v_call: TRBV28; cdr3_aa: CASNVPSRGLVSKNIQYF; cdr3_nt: TGTGCCAGCAACGTACCCTCCAGGGGGCTTGTGTCCAAAAACATTCAGTACTTC
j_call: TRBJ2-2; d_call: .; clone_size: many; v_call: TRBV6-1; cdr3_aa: CASNPTGYTGELFF; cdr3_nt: TGTGCCAGCAACCCCACAGGGTACACCGGGGAGCTGTTTTTT
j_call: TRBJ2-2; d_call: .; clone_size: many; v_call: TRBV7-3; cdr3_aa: CASSPTGANTGELFF; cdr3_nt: TGTGCCAGCAGCCCTACAGGAGCGAACACCGGGGAGCTGTTTTTT
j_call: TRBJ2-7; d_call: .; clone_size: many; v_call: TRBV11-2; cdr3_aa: CASSPSSPGARYEQYF; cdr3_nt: TGTGCCAGCAGCCCCTCTTCCCCAGGGGCAAGGTACGAGCAGTACTTC
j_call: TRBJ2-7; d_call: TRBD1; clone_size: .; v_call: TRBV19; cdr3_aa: CASSGTGGSLEQYF; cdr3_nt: TGTGCCAGTAGTGGGACAGGGGGATCCCTCGAGCAGTACTTC
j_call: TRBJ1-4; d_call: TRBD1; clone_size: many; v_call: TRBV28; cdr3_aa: CASNFRGNEKLFF; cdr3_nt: TGTGCCAGCAATTTCAGGGGGAATGAAAAACTGTTTTTT
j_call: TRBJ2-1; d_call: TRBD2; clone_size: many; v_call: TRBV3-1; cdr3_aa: CASSQTSGRVYNEQFF; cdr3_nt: TGTGCCAGCAGCCAGACTAGCGGGAGAGTATACAATGAGCAGTTCTTC
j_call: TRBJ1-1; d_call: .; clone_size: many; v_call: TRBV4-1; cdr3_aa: CASSQATWLDTEAFF; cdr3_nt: TGCGCCAGCAGCCAAGCTACTTGGTTGGACACTGAAGCTTTCTTT
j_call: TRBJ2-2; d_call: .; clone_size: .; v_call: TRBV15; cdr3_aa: CATSISPNTGELFF; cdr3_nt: TGTGCCACCAGCATTAGCCCGAACACCGGGGAGCTGTTTTTT
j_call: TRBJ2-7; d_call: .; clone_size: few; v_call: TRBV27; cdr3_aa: CASSPLPVPNPIYIYEQYF; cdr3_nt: TGTGCCAGCAGTCCCCTCCCGGTCCCGAATCCCATATATATCTACGAGCAGTACTTC
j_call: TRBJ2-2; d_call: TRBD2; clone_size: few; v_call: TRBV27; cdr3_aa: CASSLSGGRGYTGELFF; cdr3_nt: TGTGCCAGCAGTTTATCCGGGGGGAGAGGGTACACCGGGGAGCTGTTTTTT
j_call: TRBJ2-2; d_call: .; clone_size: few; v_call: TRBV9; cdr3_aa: CASTEGSSTGELFF; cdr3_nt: TGTGCCAGCACAGAGGGTAGCTCCACCGGGGAGCTGTTTTTT
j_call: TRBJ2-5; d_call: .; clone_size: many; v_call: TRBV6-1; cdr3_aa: CASSRIISGVGTQYF; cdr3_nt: TGTGCCAGCAGTCGAATTATCTCAGGGGTGGGGACCCAGTACTTC
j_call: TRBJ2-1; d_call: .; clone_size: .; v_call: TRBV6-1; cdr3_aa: CASRSTGTPQYNEQFF; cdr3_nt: TGTGCCAGCAGATCCACCGGGACCCCCCAATACAATGAGCAGTTCTTC
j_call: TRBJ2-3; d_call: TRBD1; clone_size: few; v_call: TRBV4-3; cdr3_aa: CASSQDGQGADTQYF; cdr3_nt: TGCGCCAGCAGCCAAGATGGTCAGGGGGCAGATACGCAGTATTTT
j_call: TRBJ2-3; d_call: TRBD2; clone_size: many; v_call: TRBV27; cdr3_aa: CASSLGREGHAVTDTQYF; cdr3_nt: TGTGCCAGCAGTTTGGGGCGGGAGGGCCACGCAGTCACAGATACGCAGTATTTT
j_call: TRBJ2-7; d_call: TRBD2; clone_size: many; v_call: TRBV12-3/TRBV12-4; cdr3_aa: CASSPSAGGRRYEQYF; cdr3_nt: TGTGCCAGCAGCCCGTCGGCGGGAGGAAGGCGCTACGAGCAGTACTTC
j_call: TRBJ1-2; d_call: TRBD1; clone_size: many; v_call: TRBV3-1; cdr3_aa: CASSLRTGVYGYTF; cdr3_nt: TGTGCCAGCAGCCTACGGACAGGTGTCTATGGCTACACCTTC
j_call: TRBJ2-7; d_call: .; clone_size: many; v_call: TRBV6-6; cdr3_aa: CASSYMRSYEQYF; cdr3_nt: TGTGCCAGCAGTTACATGAGGTCCTACGAGCAGTACTTC